Shown below are 5 T cell receptor beta chains from a single sample sequenced in a study of blood T cell repertoires in COVID-19. Clones were sequenced by immunoSEQ multiplex PCR, and TCRdb holds only the in-frame ones, with some missing. This table holds roughly 53,000 clones, approximately 90% found once. Sequenced sample: peripheral blood. The receptors derive from a man older than 75 with acute or convalescent COVID-19.

V and J are TRBV10-3 and TRBJ1-1; 8 bases map to TRBD1. The germline V gene has CDR1 ENHRY and CDR2 SYGVKD. The CDR3 consists of 13 residues. V lost 10 bases, J lost 3 bases, and 7 bases stayed unmatched. CDR3 loop: CANSGTGDTEAFF. Written as DNA, the CDR3 is TGTGCCAACTCCGGGACAGGAGACACTGAAGCTTTCTTT.

This clone was seen a handful of times. V gene TRBV3-1 (or the pseudogene TRBV3-2) combines with J gene TRBJ1-5, with 8 bases aligning to TRBD1. V lost 1 base to trimming and J lost 4 bases; unmatched junction nucleotides: 3. The CDR3 is made up of 15 amino acids. CDR1 is LGHDT and CDR2 is YNNKEL in the germline V gene (reference sequence). The CDR3 DNA is TGTGCCAGCAGCCAAGGCCGGGACAGGAATCAGCCCCAGCATTTT. Its protein product is CASSQGRDRNQPQHF.

This chain links TRBV7-9 with TRBJ1-1, with 7 bases that match TRBD1. J gave up 3 bases and V 5 bases, and 9 bases lay outside the gene matches. The germline gives CDR1 SEHNR, CDR2 FQNEAQ (reference sequence). The CDR3 has 15 amino acids. The CDR3 reads CASSPRTGRYTEAFF. DNA of the CDR3: TGTGCCAGCAGCCCTCGGACAGGTCGTTACACTGAAGCTTTCTTT.

The chain couples TRBV7-2 to TRBJ2-5; D may be TRBD1 (6 bases). Germline V gives CDR1 SGHTA, CDR2 FQGNSA. The length of the CDR3 is 17 residues. Trimming took off 5 bases at V and 8 bases at J, with 27 bases between the two ends. The CDR3 loop is CASSPFLLTGQPSTQYF. Written as DNA, the CDR3 is TGTGCCAGCAGCCCCTTCCTGCTGACAGGCCAACCCTCCACCCAGTACTTC. Filled out from reference TRBV7-2 and TRBJ2-5, the complete variable domain reads GAGVSQSPSNKVTEKGKDVELRCDPISGHTALYWYRQSLGQGLEFLIYFQGNSAPDKSGLPSDRFSAERTGGSVSTLTIQRTQQEDSAVYLCASSPFLLTGQPSTQYFGPGTRLLVL.

The chain joins TRBV30 to TRBJ1-2; tentative D call: TRBD1 (6 bases). V dropped 3 bases and J dropped 10 bases, with 18 bases sitting between them. CDR1 GTSNPN and CDR2 SVGIG come from the germline V gene (reference sequence). This CDR3 is built from 13 residues. This CDR3 reads CAWRIGTPFPYTF. The CDR3 region has the DNA TGTGCCTGGAGAATAGGGACACCATTCCCCTACACCTTC.